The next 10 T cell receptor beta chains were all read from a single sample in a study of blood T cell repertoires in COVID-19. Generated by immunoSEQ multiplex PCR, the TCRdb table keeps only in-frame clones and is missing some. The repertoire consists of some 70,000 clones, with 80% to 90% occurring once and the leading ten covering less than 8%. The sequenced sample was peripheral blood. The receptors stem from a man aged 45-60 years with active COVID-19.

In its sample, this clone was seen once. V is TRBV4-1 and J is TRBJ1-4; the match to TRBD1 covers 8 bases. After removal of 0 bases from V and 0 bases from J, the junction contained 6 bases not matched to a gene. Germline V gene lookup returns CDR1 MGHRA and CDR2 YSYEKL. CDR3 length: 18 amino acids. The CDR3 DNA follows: TGCGCCAGCAGCCAAGATTGGGCAGGGGGCACAACTAATGAAAAACTGTTTTTT. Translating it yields CASSQDWAGGTTNEKLFF.

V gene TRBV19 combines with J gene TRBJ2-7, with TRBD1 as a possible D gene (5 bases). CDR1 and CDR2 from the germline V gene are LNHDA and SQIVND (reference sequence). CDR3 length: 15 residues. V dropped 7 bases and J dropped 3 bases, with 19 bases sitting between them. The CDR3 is CASTPEGGHFYEQYF. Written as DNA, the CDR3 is TGTGCCAGTACCCCAGAAGGCGGACACTTCTACGAGCAGTACTTC. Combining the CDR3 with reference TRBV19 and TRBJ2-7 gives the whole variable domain DGGITQSPKYLFRKEGQNVTLSCEQNLNHDAMYWYRQDPGQGLRLIYYSQIVNDFQKGDIAEGYSVSREKKESFPLTVTSAQKNPTAFYLCASTPEGGHFYEQYFGPGTRLTVT.

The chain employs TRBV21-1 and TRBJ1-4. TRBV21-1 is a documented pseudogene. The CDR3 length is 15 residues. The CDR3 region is CASSPAGGAREKLFF. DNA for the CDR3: TGTGCCAGCAGCCCGGCGGGGGGAGCGAGGGAAAAACTGTTTTTT.

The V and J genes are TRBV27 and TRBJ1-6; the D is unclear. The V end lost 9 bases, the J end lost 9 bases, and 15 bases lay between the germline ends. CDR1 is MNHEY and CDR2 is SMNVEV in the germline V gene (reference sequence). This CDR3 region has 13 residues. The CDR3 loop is CASSPGYGSPLHF. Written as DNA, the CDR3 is TGTGCCAGTTCCCCGGGATACGGTTCACCCCTCCACTTT.

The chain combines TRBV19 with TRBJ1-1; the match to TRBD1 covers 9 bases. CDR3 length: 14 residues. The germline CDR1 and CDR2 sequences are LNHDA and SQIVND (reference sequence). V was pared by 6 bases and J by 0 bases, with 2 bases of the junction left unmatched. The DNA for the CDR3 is TGTGCCAGTAGAGGGGACAGGGTGAACACTGAAGCTTTCTTT. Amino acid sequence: CASRGDRVNTEAFF.

This CDR3 reads CASSPDSQETQYF. DNA for the CDR3: TGTGCCAGCAGTCCCGACAGCCAAGAGACCCAGTACTTC. The J gene is TRBJ2-5, the V gene TRBV28, with D possibly being TRBD1 (5 bases). The CDR3 has 13 amino acids. Germline V CDR1 and CDR2: MDHEN, SYDVKM. Trimming left V 5 bases short and J 1 base short, with 8 bases between.

The chain's CDR3 is CASSKGQKNTEAFF. Here the CDR3 DNA reads TGTGCCAGCAGCAAAGGACAGAAGAACACTGAAGCTTTCTTT. The chain uses TRBV21-1 and TRBJ1-1; the listed D gene, TRBD1, was not tested against the DNA. TRBV21-1 corresponds to a pseudogene. The CDR3 consists of 14 residues.

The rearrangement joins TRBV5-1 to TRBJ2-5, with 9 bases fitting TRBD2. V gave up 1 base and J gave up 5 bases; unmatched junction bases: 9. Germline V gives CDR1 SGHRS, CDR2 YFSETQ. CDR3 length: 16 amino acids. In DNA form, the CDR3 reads TGCGCCAGCAGCTTGTACAGCGGGGGGCCGTCGGAGACCCAGTACTTC. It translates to CASSLYSGGPSETQYF.

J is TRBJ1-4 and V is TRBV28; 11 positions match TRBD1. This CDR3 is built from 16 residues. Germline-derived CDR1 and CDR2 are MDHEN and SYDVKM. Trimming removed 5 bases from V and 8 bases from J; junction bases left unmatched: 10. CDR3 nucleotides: TGTGCCAGCAGTGTCTTATCCCGGGACAGGGGGGAAAAACTGTTTTTT. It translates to CASSVLSRDRGEKLFF.

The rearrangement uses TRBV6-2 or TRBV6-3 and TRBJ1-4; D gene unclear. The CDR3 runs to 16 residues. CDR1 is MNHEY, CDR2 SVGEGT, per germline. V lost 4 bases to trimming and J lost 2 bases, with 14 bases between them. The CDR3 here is CASSWVSYGTNEKLFF. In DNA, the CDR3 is TGTGCCAGCAGTTGGGTTTCGTACGGGACTAATGAAAAACTGTTTTTT.